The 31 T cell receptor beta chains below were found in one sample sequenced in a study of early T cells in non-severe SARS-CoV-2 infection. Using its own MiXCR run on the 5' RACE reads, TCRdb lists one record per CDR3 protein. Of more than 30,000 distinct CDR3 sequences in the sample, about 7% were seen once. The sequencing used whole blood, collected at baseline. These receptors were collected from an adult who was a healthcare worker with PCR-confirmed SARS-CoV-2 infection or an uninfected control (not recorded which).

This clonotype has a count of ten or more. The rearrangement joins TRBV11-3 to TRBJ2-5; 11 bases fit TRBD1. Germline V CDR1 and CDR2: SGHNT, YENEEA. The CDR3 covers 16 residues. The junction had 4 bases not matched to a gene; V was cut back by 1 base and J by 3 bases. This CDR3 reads CASSLGTGGLKETQYF. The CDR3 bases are TGTGCCAGCAGCTTAGGGACAGGGGGCCTGAAAGAGACCCAGTACTTC.

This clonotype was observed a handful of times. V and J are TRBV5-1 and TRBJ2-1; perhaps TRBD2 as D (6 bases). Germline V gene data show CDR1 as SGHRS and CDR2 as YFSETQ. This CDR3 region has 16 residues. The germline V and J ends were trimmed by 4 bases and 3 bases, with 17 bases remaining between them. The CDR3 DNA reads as TGCGCCAGCAGCCCAAGGCGGGACTTCATCTACAATGAGCAGTTCTTC. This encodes CASSPRRDFIYNEQFF.

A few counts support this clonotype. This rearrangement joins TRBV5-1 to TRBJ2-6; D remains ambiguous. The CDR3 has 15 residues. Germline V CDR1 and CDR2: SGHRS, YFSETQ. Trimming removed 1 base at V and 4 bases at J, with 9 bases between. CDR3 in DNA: TGCGCCAGCAGCTTGACGCAATTCGGGGCCAACGTCCTGACTTTC. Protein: CASSLTQFGANVLTF.

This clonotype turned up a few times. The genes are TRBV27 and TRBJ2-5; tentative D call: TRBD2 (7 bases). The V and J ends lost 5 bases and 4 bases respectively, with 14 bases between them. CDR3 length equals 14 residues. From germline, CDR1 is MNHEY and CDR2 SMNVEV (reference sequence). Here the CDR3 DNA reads TGTGCCAGCAGTCCCGGCGGGGGCGGAGAGACCCAGTACTTC. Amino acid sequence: CASSPGGGGETQYF.

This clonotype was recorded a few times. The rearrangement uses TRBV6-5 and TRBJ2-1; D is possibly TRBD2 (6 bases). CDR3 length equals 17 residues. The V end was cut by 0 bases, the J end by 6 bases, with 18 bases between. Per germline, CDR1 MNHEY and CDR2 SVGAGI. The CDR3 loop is CASSYSGAGISTNEQFF. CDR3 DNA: TGTGCCAGCAGTTACTCGGGCGCGGGAATCTCTACCAATGAGCAGTTCTTC.

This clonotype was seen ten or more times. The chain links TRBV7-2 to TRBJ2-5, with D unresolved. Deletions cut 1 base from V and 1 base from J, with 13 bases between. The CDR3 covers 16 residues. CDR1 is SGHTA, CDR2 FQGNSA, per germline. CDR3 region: CASSLVFVGIQETQYF. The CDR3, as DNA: TGTGCCAGCAGCTTAGTGTTTGTGGGTATCCAAGAGACCCAGTACTTC. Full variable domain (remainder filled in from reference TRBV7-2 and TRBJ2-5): GAGVSQSPSNKVTEKGKDVELRCDPISGHTALYWYRQSLGQGLEFLIYFQGNSAPDKSGLPSDRFSAERTGGSVSTLTIQRTQQEDSAVYLCASSLVFVGIQETQYFGPGTRLLVL.

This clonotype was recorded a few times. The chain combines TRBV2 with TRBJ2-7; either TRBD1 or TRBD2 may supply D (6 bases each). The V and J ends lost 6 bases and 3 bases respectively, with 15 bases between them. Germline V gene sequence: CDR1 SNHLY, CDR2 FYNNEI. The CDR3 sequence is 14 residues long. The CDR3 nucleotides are TGTGCCAGCAGGACTGAGGGGGGTGGCTACGAGCAGTACTTC. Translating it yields CASRTEGGGYEQYF.

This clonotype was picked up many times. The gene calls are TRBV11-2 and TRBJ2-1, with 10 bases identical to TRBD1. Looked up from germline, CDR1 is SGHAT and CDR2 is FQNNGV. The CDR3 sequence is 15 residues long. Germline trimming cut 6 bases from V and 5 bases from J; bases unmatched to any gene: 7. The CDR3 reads CASRTGQGLDNEQFF. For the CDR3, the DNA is TGTGCCAGCAGAACGGGACAGGGGTTAGACAATGAGCAGTTCTTC.

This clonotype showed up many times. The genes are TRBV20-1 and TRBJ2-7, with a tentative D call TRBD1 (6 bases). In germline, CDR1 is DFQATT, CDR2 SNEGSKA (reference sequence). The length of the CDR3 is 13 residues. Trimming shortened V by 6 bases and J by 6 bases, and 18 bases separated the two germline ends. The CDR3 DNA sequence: TGCAGTGCCCTGCAGGGGTTCCGATCCGAGCAGTACTTC. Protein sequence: CSALQGFRSEQYF.

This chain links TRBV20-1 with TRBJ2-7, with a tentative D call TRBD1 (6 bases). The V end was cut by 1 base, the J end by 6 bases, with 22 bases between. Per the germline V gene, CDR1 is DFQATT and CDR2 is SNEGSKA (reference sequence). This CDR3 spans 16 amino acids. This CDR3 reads CSARGTGTNRDPEQYV. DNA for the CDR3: TGCAGTGCTAGAGGAACCGGGACAAACCGGGACCCCGAGCAGTACGTC.

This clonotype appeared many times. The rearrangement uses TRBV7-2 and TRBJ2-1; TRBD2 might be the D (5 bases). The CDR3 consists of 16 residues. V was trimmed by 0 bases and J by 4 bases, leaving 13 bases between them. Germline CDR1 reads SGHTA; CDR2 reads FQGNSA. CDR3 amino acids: CASSLAGVGRYNEQFF. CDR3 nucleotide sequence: TGTGCCAGCAGCTTAGCGGGTGTGGGGAGATACAATGAGCAGTTCTTC.

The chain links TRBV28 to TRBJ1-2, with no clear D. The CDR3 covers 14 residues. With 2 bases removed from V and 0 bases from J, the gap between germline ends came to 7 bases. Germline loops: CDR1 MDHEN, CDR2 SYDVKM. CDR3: CASSLTGANYGYTF. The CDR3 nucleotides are TGTGCCAGCAGTTTAACGGGAGCTAACTATGGCTACACCTTC.

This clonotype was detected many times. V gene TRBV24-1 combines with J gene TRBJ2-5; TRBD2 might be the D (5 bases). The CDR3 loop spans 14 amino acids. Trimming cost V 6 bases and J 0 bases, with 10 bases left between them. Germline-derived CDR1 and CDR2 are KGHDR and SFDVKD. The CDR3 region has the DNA TGTGCCACCAGTTCACCGGACTACCAAGAGACCCAGTACTTC. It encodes CATSSPDYQETQYF.

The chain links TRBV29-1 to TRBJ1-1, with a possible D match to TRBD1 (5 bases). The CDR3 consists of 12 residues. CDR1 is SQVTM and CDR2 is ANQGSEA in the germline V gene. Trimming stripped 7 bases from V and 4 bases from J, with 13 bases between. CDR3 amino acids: CSGTFGGTEAFF. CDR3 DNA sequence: TGCAGCGGGACATTCGGTGGCACTGAAGCTTTCTTT.

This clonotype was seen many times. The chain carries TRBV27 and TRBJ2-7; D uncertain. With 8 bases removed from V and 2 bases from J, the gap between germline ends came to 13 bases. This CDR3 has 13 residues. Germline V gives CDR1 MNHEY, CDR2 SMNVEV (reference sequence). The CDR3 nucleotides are TGTGCCAGCTCCGCGAGCGAGGCCTACGAGCAGTACTTC. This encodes CASSASEAYEQYF.

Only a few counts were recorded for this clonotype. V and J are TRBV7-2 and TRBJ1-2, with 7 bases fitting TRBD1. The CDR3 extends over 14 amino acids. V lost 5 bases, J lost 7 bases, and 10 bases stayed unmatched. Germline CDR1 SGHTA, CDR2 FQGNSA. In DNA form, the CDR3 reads TGTGCCAGCAGCGGGGTGGCAGGGGGTGCTGGCTACACCTTC. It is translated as CASSGVAGGAGYTF.

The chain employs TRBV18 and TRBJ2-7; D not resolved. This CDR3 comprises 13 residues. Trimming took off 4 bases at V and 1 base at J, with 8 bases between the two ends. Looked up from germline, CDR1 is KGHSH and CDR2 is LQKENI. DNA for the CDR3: TGTGCCAGCTCACGCGACTGGTCCTACGAGCAGTACTTC. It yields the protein CASSRDWSYEQYF.

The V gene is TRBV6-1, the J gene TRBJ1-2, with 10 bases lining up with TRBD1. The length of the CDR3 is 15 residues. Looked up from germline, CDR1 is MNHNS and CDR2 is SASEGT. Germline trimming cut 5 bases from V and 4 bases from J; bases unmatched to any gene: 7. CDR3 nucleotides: TGTGCCAGCAGTACATCGACAGGGGGCCTCTATGGCTACACCTTC. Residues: CASSTSTGGLYGYTF.

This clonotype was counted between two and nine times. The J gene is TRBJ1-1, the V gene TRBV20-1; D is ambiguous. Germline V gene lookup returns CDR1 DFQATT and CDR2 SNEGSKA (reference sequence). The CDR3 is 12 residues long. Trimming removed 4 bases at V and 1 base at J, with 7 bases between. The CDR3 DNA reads TGCAGTGCTAAACAGCCGAACACTGAAGCTTTCTTT. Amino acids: CSAKQPNTEAFF.

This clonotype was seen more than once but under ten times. The CDR3: CASSFRTGKRGGYTF. The CDR3 DNA sequence: TGTGCCAGCAGTTTTAGGACAGGGAAGCGAGGTGGCTACACCTTC. The chain links TRBV12-3 or TRBV12-4 to TRBJ1-2; 8 bases line up with TRBD1. With V trimmed by 3 bases and J by 7 bases, 10 bases remained unmatched. The CDR3 runs to 15 residues.

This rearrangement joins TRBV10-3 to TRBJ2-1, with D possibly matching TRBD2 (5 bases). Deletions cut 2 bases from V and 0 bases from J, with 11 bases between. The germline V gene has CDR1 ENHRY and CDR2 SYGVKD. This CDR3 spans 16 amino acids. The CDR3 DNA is TGTGCCATCAGTGAGGTTGGGGAGACCTCCTACAATGAGCAGTTCTTC. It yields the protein CAISEVGETSYNEQFF.

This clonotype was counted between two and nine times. Here the CDR3 reads CASSPWERSRPGELFF. CDR3 DNA: TGTGCCAGCAGCCCCTGGGAGAGGAGTCGGCCCGGGGAGCTGTTTTTT. The chain carries TRBV14 and TRBJ2-2, with D perhaps TRBD2 (5 bases). The CDR3 extends over 16 amino acids. The germline V gene encodes CDR1 SGHDN and CDR2 FVKESK. V was pared by 4 bases and J by 6 bases, with 18 bases between.

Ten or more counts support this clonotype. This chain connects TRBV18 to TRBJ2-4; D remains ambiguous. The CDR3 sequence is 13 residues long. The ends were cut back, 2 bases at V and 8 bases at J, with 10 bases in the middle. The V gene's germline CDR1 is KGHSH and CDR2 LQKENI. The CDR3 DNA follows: TGTGCCAGCTCACCAACCCCTGCGGACATTCAGTACTTC. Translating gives CASSPTPADIQYF.

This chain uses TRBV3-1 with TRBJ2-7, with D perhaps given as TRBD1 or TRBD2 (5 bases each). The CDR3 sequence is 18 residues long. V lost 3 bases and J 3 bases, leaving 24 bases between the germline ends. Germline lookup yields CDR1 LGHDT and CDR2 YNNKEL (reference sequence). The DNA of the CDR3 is TGTGCCAGCAGCCATGGTACTGCCGGGACCAGGCCCAACTACGAGCAGTACTTC. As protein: CASSHGTAGTRPNYEQYF.

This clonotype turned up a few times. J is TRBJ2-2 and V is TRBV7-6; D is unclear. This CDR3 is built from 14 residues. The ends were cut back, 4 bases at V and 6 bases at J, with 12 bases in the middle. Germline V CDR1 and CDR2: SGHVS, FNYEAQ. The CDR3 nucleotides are TGTGCCAGCAGCTCAGAGCCCGAAGCCGGGGAGCTGTTTTTT. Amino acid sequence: CASSSEPEAGELFF.

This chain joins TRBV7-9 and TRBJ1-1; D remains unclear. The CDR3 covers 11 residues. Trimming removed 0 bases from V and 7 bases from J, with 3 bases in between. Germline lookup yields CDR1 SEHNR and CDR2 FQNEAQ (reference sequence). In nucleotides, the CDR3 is TGTGCCAGCAGCTTAGCCGTTGAAGCTTTCTTT. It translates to CASSLAVEAFF.

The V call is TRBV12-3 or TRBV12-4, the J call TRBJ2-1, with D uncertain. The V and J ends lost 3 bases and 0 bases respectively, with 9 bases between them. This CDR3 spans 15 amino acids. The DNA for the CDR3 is TGTGCCAGCAGTTTTAGGCGGAGCTCCTACAATGAGCAGTTCTTC. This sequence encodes CASSFRRSSYNEQFF.

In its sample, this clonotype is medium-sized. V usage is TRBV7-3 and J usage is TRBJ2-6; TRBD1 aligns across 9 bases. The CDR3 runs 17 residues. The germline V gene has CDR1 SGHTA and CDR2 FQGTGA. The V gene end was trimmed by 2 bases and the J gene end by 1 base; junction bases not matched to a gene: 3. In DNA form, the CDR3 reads TGTGCCAGCAGCTTAGGTGGGACAGGGTCTGGGGCCAACGTCCTGACTTTC. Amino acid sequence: CASSLGGTGSGANVLTF.

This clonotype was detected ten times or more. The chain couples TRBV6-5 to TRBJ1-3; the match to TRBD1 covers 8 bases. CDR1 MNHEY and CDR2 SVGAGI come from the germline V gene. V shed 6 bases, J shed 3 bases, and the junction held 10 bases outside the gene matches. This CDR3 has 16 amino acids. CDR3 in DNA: TGTGCCAGCAGCTCCTCCGGGACAGGCTTTGGAAACACCATATATTTT. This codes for CASSSSGTGFGNTIYF.

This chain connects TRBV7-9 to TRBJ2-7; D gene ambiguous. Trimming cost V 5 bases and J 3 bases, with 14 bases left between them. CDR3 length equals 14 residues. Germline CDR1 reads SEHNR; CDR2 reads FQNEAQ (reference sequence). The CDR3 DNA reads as TGTGCCAGCAGCGCCGAGACCCGATTCTACGAGCAGTACGTC. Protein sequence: CASSAETRFYEQYV.

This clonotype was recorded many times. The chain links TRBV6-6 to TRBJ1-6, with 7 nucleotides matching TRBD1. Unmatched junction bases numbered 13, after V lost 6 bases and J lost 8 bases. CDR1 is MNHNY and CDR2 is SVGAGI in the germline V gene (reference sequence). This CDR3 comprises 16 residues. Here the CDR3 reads CASRLLPTGSDSPLHF. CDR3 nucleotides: TGTGCCAGCAGATTACTCCCGACAGGGTCGGATTCACCCCTCCACTTT.